A selection of T cell receptor beta chains follows, all from one sample in a study of T cells in Graves' hyperthyroidism and ophthalmopathy. TCRdb processed the multiplex PCR reads anew with MiXCR; each CDR3 protein has one entry. The sample carries approximately 32,000 distinct CDR3 sequences, around half recorded once. Sequenced sample: blood. The source is a woman in her 50s with Graves' hyperthyroidism that later progressed to Graves' ophthalmopathy. Each CDR3 is given with its conserved first and last residue. Each record gives: D gene, clone size, J gene, V gene, CDR3 DNA, CDR3 protein. D genes are given only for firm matches. Expanded clones are given a class, and other clones once, few, many or no size at all.

d_gene: TRBD1; abundance: medium-sized; j_gene: TRBJ1-5; v_gene: TRBV2; CDR3nt: TGTGCCAGCAGTGAAGATGGACAGGGTAATCAGCCCCAGCATTTT; CDR3aa: CASSEDGQGNQPQHF
d_gene: TRBD2; abundance: NA; j_gene: TRBJ2-7; v_gene: TRBV11-2; CDR3nt: TGTGCCAGCAGCTTGGGGCGGGGGAATAATCCCTACGAGCAGTACTTC; CDR3aa: CASSLGRGNNPYEQYF
d_gene: NA; abundance: NA; j_gene: TRBJ2-5; v_gene: TRBV2; CDR3nt: NA; CDR3aa: CASSERGRAHYGYTFGSETQYF
d_gene: TRBD1; abundance: NA; j_gene: TRBJ2-7; v_gene: TRBV2; CDR3nt: TGTGCCAGCAGTCGGGACAGGGGGCACGAGCAGTACTTC; CDR3aa: CASSRDRGHEQYF
d_gene: NA; abundance: NA; j_gene: TRBJ2-1; v_gene: TRBV7-9; CDR3nt: TGTGCCAGCAGTTCCGAAGTGGGGGTTTTC; CDR3aa: CASSSEVGVF
d_gene: NA; abundance: many; j_gene: TRBJ1-3; v_gene: TRBV2; CDR3nt: TGTGCCAGCACCCGGGACTCTGGAAACACCATATATTTT; CDR3aa: CASTRDSGNTIYF
d_gene: NA; abundance: many; j_gene: TRBJ2-7; v_gene: TRBV11-3; CDR3nt: TGTGCCAGCAGCTTAGCAGGGGGCGGGAGGGCTTCCTACGAGCAGTACTTC; CDR3aa: CASSLAGGGRASYEQYF
d_gene: TRBD2; abundance: many; j_gene: TRBJ2-2; v_gene: TRBV5-1; CDR3nt: TGCGCCAGCAGCTTATTAGCGGGAGTGGACACCGGGGAGCTGTTTTTT; CDR3aa: CASSLLAGVDTGELFF
d_gene: NA; abundance: NA; j_gene: TRBJ2-3; v_gene: TRBV7-3; CDR3nt: TGTGCCAGCACCCAAGGGGGGAGCGCAGATACGCAGTATTTT; CDR3aa: CASTQGGSADTQYF
d_gene: NA; abundance: NA; j_gene: TRBJ1-5; v_gene: TRBV5-6; CDR3nt: TGTGCCAGCAGCAAAATCAATCAGCCCCGGCACTTT; CDR3aa: CASSKINQPRHF
d_gene: TRBD1; abundance: many; j_gene: TRBJ2-2; v_gene: TRBV6-5; CDR3nt: TGTGCCAGCAGTCGACCGGGACAGGCGGGCACCGGGGAGCTGTTTTTT; CDR3aa: CASSRPGQAGTGELFF
d_gene: NA; abundance: medium-sized; j_gene: TRBJ2-7; v_gene: TRBV10-3; CDR3nt: TGTGCCATCCGCCAAAGAGAAGGGACCTACGAGCAGTACTTC; CDR3aa: CAIRQREGTYEQYF
d_gene: NA; abundance: medium-sized; j_gene: TRBJ2-7; v_gene: TRBV7-6; CDR3nt: TGTGCCAGCAGCCCATACAGTGTAGGGACGGACGAGCAGTACTTC; CDR3aa: CASSPYSVGTDEQYF
d_gene: TRBD1; abundance: NA; j_gene: TRBJ2-7; v_gene: TRBV7-2; CDR3nt: TGTGCCAGCAGCTCCATACTACGAGCCGGGACAGGGGGCGCCGGTGGGCAGTACTTC; CDR3aa: CASSSILRAGTGGAGGQYF
d_gene: TRBD2; abundance: NA; j_gene: TRBJ2-3; v_gene: TRBV10-3; CDR3nt: TGTGCCATCAGGGAGTCTGCGGGAGGGACCTACAATGAGCAGTATTTT; CDR3aa: CAIRESAGGTYNEQYF
d_gene: NA; abundance: NA; j_gene: TRBJ1-5; v_gene: TRBV15; CDR3nt: TGTGCCACCATGGGAGAGGTAGATCAGCCCCAGCATTTT; CDR3aa: CATMGEVDQPQHF
d_gene: TRBD2; abundance: NA; j_gene: TRBJ2-7; v_gene: TRBV5-1; CDR3nt: TGTGCCAGCAGCTTGAAAAGGACTAGCGGAAGCTACGAGCAGTACTTC; CDR3aa: CASSLKRTSGSYEQYF
d_gene: TRBD2; abundance: NA; j_gene: TRBJ2-7; v_gene: TRBV6-1; CDR3nt: TGTGCCAGCAGTGGAAGGACTAGCGGGCTTACCTACGAGCAGTACTTC; CDR3aa: CASSGRTSGLTYEQYF
d_gene: TRBD2; abundance: many; j_gene: TRBJ2-2; v_gene: TRBV11-1; CDR3nt: TGTGCCAGCAGCTTAGAAGCGGGAGGGACCGGGGAGCTGTTTTTT; CDR3aa: CASSLEAGGTGELFF
d_gene: NA; abundance: NA; j_gene: TRBJ1-2; v_gene: TRBV12-3/TRBV12-4; CDR3nt: TGTGCCAGCACGTACACTAGCTCTGGAAACACCTTC; CDR3aa: CASTYTSSGNTF
d_gene: NA; abundance: NA; j_gene: TRBJ2-7; v_gene: TRBV20-1; CDR3nt: TGCAGTGCCCCTAGCCTCGGGAACTCTGGGGCCAACGAGCAGTACTTC; CDR3aa: CSAPSLGNSGANEQYF
d_gene: NA; abundance: many; j_gene: TRBJ2-3; v_gene: TRBV7-2; CDR3nt: TGTGCCAGCAGCGAACGAGGCCCAAGCACAGATACGCAGTATTTT; CDR3aa: CASSERGPSTDTQYF
d_gene: NA; abundance: medium-sized; j_gene: TRBJ1-2; v_gene: TRBV7-9; CDR3nt: TGTGCCAGCAGCTTATCCGGCAGGGACTATGGCTACACCTTC; CDR3aa: CASSLSGRDYGYTF
d_gene: NA; abundance: many; j_gene: TRBJ1-1; v_gene: TRBV19; CDR3nt: TGTGCCAGTAAACCCCATGGGACACCCCGGAACACTGAAGCTTTCTTT; CDR3aa: CASKPHGTPRNTEAFF
d_gene: NA; abundance: many; j_gene: TRBJ1-1; v_gene: TRBV4-1; CDR3nt: TGCGCCAGCAGCCAAGTGAGCGGGGACACTGAAGCTTTCTTT; CDR3aa: CASSQVSGDTEAFF
d_gene: NA; abundance: many; j_gene: TRBJ2-7; v_gene: TRBV6-5; CDR3nt: TGTGCCAGCGGTAGCCGCCGAGACAAAGGGTACTTC; CDR3aa: CASGSRRDKGYF
d_gene: NA; abundance: many; j_gene: TRBJ2-1; v_gene: TRBV5-1; CDR3nt: TGCGCCAGCAGCTTGGCGGAACAACTAAATGAGCAGTTCTTC; CDR3aa: CASSLAEQLNEQFF
d_gene: TRBD1; abundance: NA; j_gene: TRBJ2-1; v_gene: TRBV19; CDR3nt: TGTGCCAGTAGTACCGGACAGGCCAATAATGAGCAGTTCTTC; CDR3aa: CASSTGQANNEQFF
d_gene: NA; abundance: many; j_gene: TRBJ2-7; v_gene: TRBV27; CDR3nt: TGTGCCAGCAGTTTATCGAACGTTACAGGACGGACCTACGAGCAGTACTTC; CDR3aa: CASSLSNVTGRTYEQYF
d_gene: TRBD1; abundance: NA; j_gene: TRBJ1-6; v_gene: TRBV7-2; CDR3nt: TGTGCCAGCAGCATACCTGCAGGGGGCGCGAGCTCACCCCTCCACTTT; CDR3aa: CASSIPAGGASSPLHF
d_gene: TRBD1; abundance: NA; j_gene: TRBJ2-7; v_gene: TRBV7-2; CDR3nt: TGTGCCAGCAGCTCCGTGGGACAGGGCGCCTACGAGCAGTACTTC; CDR3aa: CASSSVGQGAYEQYF
d_gene: NA; abundance: NA; j_gene: TRBJ2-1; v_gene: TRBV7-6; CDR3nt: TGTGCCAGCAGCTTAGTAGGGGCAGAGACCTACAATGAGCAGTTCTTC; CDR3aa: CASSLVGAETYNEQFF
d_gene: NA; abundance: many; j_gene: TRBJ1-1; v_gene: TRBV20-1; CDR3nt: TGCAGTGCCGCGTCAGGGTTCCCTGAAGCTTTCTTT; CDR3aa: CSAASGFPEAFF
d_gene: TRBD1; abundance: many; j_gene: TRBJ2-2; v_gene: TRBV7-2; CDR3nt: TGTGCCAGCAGCCTTCGACAGGGGGCGGGCACCGGGGAGCTGTTTTTT; CDR3aa: CASSLRQGAGTGELFF
d_gene: TRBD1; abundance: many; j_gene: TRBJ2-2; v_gene: TRBV9; CDR3nt: TGTGCCAGCACAGGAGGAGACAGGGAAGTTTTGGACACCGGGGAGCTGTTTTTT; CDR3aa: CASTGGDREVLDTGELFF
d_gene: NA; abundance: medium-sized; j_gene: TRBJ1-6; v_gene: TRBV7-8; CDR3nt: TGTGCCAGCAGCTTAGCCGGTTCACCCCTCCACTTT; CDR3aa: CASSLAGSPLHF
d_gene: TRBD2; abundance: many; j_gene: TRBJ2-1; v_gene: TRBV5-1; CDR3nt: TGCGCCAGCGAGATGGGGGGGGGATACAATGAGCAGTTCTTC; CDR3aa: CASEMGGGYNEQFF
d_gene: NA; abundance: NA; j_gene: TRBJ1-3; v_gene: TRBV28; CDR3nt: TGTGCCAGCAGTTTCTTTTTGAGGGGCGGGAACACCATATATTTT; CDR3aa: CASSFFLRGGNTIYF
d_gene: NA; abundance: medium-sized; j_gene: TRBJ2-3; v_gene: TRBV7-2; CDR3nt: TGTGCCAGCAGATTGGCGGGAGATACGCAGTATTTT; CDR3aa: CASRLAGDTQYF
d_gene: NA; abundance: NA; j_gene: TRBJ1-2; v_gene: TRBV7-2; CDR3nt: TGTGCCAGCAGCTCGGAGCGGGGGATCCTCGGGTCTGGCTACACCTTC; CDR3aa: CASSSERGILGSGYTF
d_gene: NA; abundance: medium-sized; j_gene: TRBJ2-1; v_gene: TRBV24-1; CDR3nt: TGTGCCACCAGTGATTTAGCAGCGTACAATGAGCAGTTCTTC; CDR3aa: CATSDLAAYNEQFF
d_gene: NA; abundance: NA; j_gene: TRBJ2-7; v_gene: TRBV11-2; CDR3nt: TGTGCCAGCAGTCTGGACCGGTTGGGCGAGCAGTACTTC; CDR3aa: CASSLDRLGEQYF
d_gene: TRBD1; abundance: NA; j_gene: TRBJ2-1; v_gene: TRBV29-1; CDR3nt: TGCAGCGTGGAGAGGGGGCGAGGGTCCTACAGTGGGCAGTTTTTC; CDR3aa: CSVERGRGSYSGQFF
d_gene: TRBD1; abundance: many; j_gene: TRBJ1-1; v_gene: TRBV6-1; CDR3nt: TGTGCCATCCAACAGGGGTTTGAAGCTTTCTTT; CDR3aa: CAIQQGFEAFF
d_gene: NA; abundance: NA; j_gene: TRBJ1-5; v_gene: TRBV20-1; CDR3nt: TGCAGTGCTCTAACTAGCGGGACACATAGCAATCAGCCCCAGCATTTT; CDR3aa: CSALTSGTHSNQPQHF
d_gene: NA; abundance: NA; j_gene: TRBJ1-5; v_gene: TRBV5-6; CDR3nt: TGTGCCAGCAGCTTGGTCGGCTCCCAGCATTTT; CDR3aa: CASSLVGSQHF
d_gene: TRBD1; abundance: many; j_gene: TRBJ1-1; v_gene: TRBV6-1; CDR3nt: TGTGCCAGCAGCCCTCAAGGGACAGGGAACACTGAAGCTTTCTTT; CDR3aa: CASSPQGTGNTEAFF
d_gene: NA; abundance: once; j_gene: TRBJ2-5; v_gene: TRBV2; CDR3nt: TGTGCCAGCAGCTTGTATACCGGGAGTGTACGCGAGACCCAGTACTTC; CDR3aa: CASSLYTGSVRETQYF
d_gene: NA; abundance: many; j_gene: TRBJ1-1; v_gene: TRBV4-2; CDR3nt: TGTGCCAGCAGCCCCTTCCAGGAAAAACGTGAAGCTTTCTTT; CDR3aa: CASSPFQEKREAFF
d_gene: NA; abundance: NA; j_gene: TRBJ1-1; v_gene: TRBV6-5; CDR3nt: TGTGCCACCGTTAGGAGGACTGAAGCTTTCTTT; CDR3aa: CATVRRTEAFF
d_gene: TRBD1; abundance: once; j_gene: TRBJ1-2; v_gene: TRBV11-2; CDR3nt: TGTGCCAGCAGTCCAGACAGGGGGCATGGCTACACCTTC; CDR3aa: CASSPDRGHGYTF
d_gene: TRBD2; abundance: NA; j_gene: TRBJ2-5; v_gene: TRBV7-2; CDR3nt: TGTGCCAGCAGCTTCGGACTAGCGGGAGATTGGAAAGAGACCCAGTACTTC; CDR3aa: CASSFGLAGDWKETQYF
d_gene: TRBD1; abundance: many; j_gene: TRBJ1-6; v_gene: TRBV3-1; CDR3nt: TGTGCCAGCAGCGGACAGGGAGAATCACCCCTCCACTTT; CDR3aa: CASSGQGESPLHF
d_gene: NA; abundance: few; j_gene: TRBJ1-2; v_gene: TRBV7-2; CDR3nt: TGTGCCAGCAGCTTAGGTAGCGTAGACTACACCTTC; CDR3aa: CASSLGSVDYTF
d_gene: TRBD2; abundance: NA; j_gene: TRBJ2-7; v_gene: TRBV24-1; CDR3nt: TGTGCCACCAGTGATTTGTGGACTAGCGGGAGGGCCTACGAGCAGTACTTC; CDR3aa: CATSDLWTSGRAYEQYF